This T cell receptor beta chain was identified in a study of immune heterogeneity within non-small cell lung tumors. Study-wide points: Each patient's tumor sites shared recurring identical dominant CDR3 beta clonotypes, and individual sites also carried their own high-frequency clones.

TCRs were amplified from roughly 540 ng gDNA of bulk tumor per sample. Spaced far apart, several biopsies were taken from each primary tumor during surgery. Before undergoing curative surgery, patients had newly diagnosed non-small cell lung cancer that was untreated. Samples were obtained from newly diagnosed non-small cell lung cancer patients who were having surgery with curative intent. A note on this clonotype: Its antigen is not identified.

This CDR3 has 15 amino acids. CDR1 and CDR2 from the germline V gene are LGHNA and YSLEER. With 4 bases clipped from V and 3 bases from J, the junction kept 4 bases outside the gene matches. Multiplex PCR relied on 32 V and 13 J primers to amplify TCR beta CDR3. TCRdb reprocessed the multiplex PCR reads with MiXCR, giving one entry per CDR3 protein. The sample includes 20,000 or so distinct CDR3 sequences, about 30% of them seen just once. The specimen was lung tumor tissue. This TCR was recovered from a man in his forties with non-small cell lung cancer. The rearrangement links TRBV4-3 to TRBJ2-1, with 9 positions matching TRBD2. CDR3: CASSPASGDYNEQFF. The CDR3 region has the DNA TGCGCCAGCAGCCCCGCTAGCGGGGACTACAATGAGCAGTTCTTC.